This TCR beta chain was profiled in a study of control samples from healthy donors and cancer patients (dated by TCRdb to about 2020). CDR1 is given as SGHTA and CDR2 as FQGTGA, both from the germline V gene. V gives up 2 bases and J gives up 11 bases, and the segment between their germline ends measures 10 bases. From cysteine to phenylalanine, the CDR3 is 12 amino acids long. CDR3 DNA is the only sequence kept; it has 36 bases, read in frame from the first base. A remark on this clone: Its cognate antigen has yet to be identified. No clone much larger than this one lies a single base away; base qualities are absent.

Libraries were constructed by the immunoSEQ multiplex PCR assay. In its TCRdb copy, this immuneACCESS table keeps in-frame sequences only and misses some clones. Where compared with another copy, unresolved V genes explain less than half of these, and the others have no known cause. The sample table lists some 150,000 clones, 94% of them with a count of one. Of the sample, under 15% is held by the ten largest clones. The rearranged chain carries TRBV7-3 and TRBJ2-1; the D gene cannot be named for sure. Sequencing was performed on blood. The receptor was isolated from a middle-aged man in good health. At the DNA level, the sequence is TGTGCCAGCAGCTTAGACACTGGAAAGCAGTTCTTC. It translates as CASSLDTGKQFF.